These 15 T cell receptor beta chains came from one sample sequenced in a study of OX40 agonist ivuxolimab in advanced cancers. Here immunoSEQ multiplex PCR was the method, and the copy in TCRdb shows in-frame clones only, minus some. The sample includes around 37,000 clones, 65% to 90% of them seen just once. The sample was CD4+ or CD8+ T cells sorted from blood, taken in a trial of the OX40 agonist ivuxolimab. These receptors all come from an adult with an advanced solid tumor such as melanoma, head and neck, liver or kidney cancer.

CDR3 DNA: TGTGCCAGCAGTCCCGAACGACAGGTCCCTGGCTACACCTTC. Its protein product is CASSPERQVPGYTF. The chain has TRBV6-6 and TRBJ1-2; D perhaps matches TRBD1 (6 bases). This CDR3 region has 14 residues. Per germline, CDR1 MNHNY and CDR2 SVGAGI (reference sequence). V was pared by 5 bases and J by 7 bases, with 17 bases between.

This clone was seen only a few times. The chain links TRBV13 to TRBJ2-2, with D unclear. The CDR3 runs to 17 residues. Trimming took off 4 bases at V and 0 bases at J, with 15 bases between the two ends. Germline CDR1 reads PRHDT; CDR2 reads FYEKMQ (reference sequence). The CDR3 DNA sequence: TGTGCCAGCAGCTGCATCCCGGCGAACACGAACACCGGGGAGCTGTTTTTT. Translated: CASSCIPANTNTGELFF.

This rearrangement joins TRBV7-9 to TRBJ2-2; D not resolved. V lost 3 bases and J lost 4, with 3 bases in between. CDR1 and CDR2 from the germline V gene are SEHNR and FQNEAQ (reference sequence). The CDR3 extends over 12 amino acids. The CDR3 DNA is TGTGCCAGCAGCTTCTTCACCGGGGAGCTGTTTTTT. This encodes CASSFFTGELFF.

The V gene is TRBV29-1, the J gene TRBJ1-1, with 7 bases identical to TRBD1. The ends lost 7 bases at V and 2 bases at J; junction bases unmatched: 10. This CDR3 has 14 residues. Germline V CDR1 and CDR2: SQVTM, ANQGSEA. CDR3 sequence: CSGYKRQGNTEAFF. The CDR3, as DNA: TGCAGCGGCTATAAAAGACAGGGAAACACTGAAGCTTTCTTT.

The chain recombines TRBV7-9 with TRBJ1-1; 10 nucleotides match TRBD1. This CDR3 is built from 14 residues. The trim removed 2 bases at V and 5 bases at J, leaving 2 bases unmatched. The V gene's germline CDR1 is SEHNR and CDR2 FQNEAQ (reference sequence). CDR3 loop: CASSLQGQGTEAFF. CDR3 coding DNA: TGTGCCAGCAGCTTACAGGGACAGGGGACTGAAGCTTTCTTT.

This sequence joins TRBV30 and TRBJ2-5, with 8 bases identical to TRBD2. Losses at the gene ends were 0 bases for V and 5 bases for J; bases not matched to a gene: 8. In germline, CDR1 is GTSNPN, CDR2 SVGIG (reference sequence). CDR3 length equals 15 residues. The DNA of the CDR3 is TGTGCCTGGAGTGTCTCGGGAGGGCCAGCGGAGACCCAGTACTTC. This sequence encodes CAWSVSGGPAETQYF.

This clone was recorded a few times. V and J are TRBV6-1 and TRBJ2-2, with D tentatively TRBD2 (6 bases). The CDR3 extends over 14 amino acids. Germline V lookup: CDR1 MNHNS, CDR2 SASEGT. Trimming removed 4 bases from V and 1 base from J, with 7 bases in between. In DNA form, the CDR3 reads TGTGCCAGCAGTGGGGACTTGAACACCGGGGAGCTGTTTTTT. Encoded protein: CASSGDLNTGELFF.

CDR3 nucleotide sequence: TGCGCCAGCAGCTTGGAAGGGGGTCTCGAATCTAACTATGGCTACACCTTC. Translating it yields CASSLEGGLESNYGYTF. The chain recombines TRBV5-1 with TRBJ1-2; tentatively, D is TRBD1 (6 bases). Germline V gives CDR1 SGHRS, CDR2 YFSETQ. There are 17 residues in the CDR3. The V end lost 0 bases, the J end lost 0 bases, and 15 bases lay between the germline ends.

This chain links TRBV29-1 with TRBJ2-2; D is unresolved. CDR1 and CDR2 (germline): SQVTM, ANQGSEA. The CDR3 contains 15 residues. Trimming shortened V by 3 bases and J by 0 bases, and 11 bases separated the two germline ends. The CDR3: CSVESAAPNTGELFF. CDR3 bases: TGCAGCGTTGAGTCTGCCGCCCCGAACACCGGGGAGCTGTTTTTT.

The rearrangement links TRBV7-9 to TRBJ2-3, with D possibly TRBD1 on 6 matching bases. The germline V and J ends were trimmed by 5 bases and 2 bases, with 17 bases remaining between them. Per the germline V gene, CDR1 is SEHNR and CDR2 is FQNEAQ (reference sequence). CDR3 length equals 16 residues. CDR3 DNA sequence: TGTGCCAGCAGCCGGACCGGGACACCAACCACAGATACGCAGTATTTT. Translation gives CASSRTGTPTTDTQYF.

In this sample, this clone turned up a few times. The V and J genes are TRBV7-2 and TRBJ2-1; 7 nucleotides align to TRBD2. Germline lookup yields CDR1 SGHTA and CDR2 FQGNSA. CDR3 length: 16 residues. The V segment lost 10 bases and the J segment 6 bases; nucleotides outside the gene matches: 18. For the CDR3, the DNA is TGTGCCATCCCCCTCCTCCCCGGGGACTACCTCAATGAGCAGTTCTTC. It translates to CAIPLLPGDYLNEQFF.

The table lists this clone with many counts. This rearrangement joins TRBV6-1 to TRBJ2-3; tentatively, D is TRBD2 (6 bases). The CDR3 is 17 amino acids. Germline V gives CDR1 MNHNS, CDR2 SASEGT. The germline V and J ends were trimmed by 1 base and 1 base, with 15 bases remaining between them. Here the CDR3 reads CASSEVVGGSGTDTQYF. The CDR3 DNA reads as TGTGCCAGCAGTGAAGTTGTGGGGGGTTCTGGCACAGATACGCAGTATTTT.

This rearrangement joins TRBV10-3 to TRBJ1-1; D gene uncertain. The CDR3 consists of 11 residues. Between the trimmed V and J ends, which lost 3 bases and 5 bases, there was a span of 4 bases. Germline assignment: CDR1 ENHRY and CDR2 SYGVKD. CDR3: CAISEGTEAFF. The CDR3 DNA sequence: TGTGCCATCAGTGAAGGGACTGAAGCTTTCTTT.

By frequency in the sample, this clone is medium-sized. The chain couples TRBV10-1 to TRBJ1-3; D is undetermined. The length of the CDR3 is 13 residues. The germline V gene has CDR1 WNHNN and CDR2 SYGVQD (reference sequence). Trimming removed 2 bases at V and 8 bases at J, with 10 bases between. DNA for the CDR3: TGCGCCAGCAGTGAGGAGGTGAAGGACACCATATATTTT. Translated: CASSEEVKDTIYF.

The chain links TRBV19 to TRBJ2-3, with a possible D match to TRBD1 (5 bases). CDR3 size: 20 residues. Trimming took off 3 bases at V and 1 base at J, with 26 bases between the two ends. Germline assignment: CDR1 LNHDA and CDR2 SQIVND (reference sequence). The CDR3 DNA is TGTGCCAGTAGTATCCCCCCTTCATCGATTGAAGGGGCCCGCACAGATACGCAGTATTTT. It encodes CASSIPPSSIEGARTDTQYF.